This TCR beta chain was observed in a study of breast tumors, draining lymph nodes, adjacent tissues. Comments on this clonotype: Antigen: not known.

The CDR3 runs to 20 residues. CDR1 is SGHKS, CDR2 YYEKEE, per germline (reference sequence). Losses at the gene ends were 2 bases for V and 1 base for J; bases not matched to a gene: 15. Study-level results: Luminal-like breast cancer showed significantly higher tumor–nontumor repertoire similarity than basal-like. Tumor TCR diversity was below lymph nodes but above nontumor tissue.

MiXCR was run by TCRdb on the multiplex PCR reads, yielding one entry per CDR3 protein. The repertoire includes some 66,000 distinct CDR3 sequences, roughly 57% of them detected once, and approximately 19% sits in the top ten. Sample: breast tumor tissue. This receptor was identified in a female donor with breast cancer. Some clones in this sample may be carry-over from other donors' samples. This chain joins TRBV5-5 and TRBJ2-3; 11 bases fit TRBD1. The CDR3, as DNA: TGTGCCAGCAGCTTAGAGCCATGGAAGGGACAGGGGGTCGGCACAGATACGCAGTATTTT. Encoded protein: CASSLEPWKGQGVGTDTQYF.